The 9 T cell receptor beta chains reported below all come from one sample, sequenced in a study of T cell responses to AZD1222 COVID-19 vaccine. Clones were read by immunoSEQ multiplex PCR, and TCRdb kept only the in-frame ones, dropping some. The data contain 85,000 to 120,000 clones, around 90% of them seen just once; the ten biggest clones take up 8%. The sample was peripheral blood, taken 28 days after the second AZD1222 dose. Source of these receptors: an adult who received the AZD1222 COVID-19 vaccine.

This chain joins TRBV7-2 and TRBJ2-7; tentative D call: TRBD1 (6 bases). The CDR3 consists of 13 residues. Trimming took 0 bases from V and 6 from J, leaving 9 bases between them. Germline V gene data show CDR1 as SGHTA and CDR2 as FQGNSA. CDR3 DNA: TGTGCCAGCAGCTTAGCTCCAGGGGTCGAGCAGTACTTC. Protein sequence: CASSLAPGVEQYF.

CDR3 nucleotide sequence: TGTGCCAGCAAGGAAAACAGGGAGAACACTGAAGCTTTCTTT. It yields the protein CASKENRENTEAFF. V usage is TRBV2 and J usage is TRBJ1-1; possibly TRBD1 for D (6 bases). Germline CDR1 SNHLY, CDR2 FYNNEI. Trimming took off 7 bases at V and 1 base at J, with 13 bases between the two ends. The CDR3 loop spans 14 amino acids.

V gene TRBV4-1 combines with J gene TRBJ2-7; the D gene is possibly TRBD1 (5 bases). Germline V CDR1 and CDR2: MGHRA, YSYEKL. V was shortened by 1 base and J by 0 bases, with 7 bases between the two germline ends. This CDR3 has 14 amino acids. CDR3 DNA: TGCGCCAGCAGCCAAGTAGGGGACTCCTACGAGCAGTACTTC. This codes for CASSQVGDSYEQYF.

The CDR3 nucleotides are TGTGCCATCAGGCTGACTAGCGGGAGCTACGAGCAGTACTTC. It encodes CAIRLTSGSYEQYF. The rearrangement joins TRBV10-3 to TRBJ2-7; 12 nucleotides agree with TRBD2. V shed 6 bases, J shed 3 bases, and the junction held 3 bases outside the gene matches. CDR3 length: 14 amino acids. The germline V gene has CDR1 ENHRY and CDR2 SYGVKD.

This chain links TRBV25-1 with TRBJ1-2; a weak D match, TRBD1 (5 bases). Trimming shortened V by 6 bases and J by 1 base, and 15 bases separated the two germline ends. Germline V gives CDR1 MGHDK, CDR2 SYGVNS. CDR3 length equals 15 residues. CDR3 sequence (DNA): TGTGCCAGCAGCCTCCACGGGGGAAATAACTATGGCTACACCTTC. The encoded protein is CASSLHGGNNYGYTF.

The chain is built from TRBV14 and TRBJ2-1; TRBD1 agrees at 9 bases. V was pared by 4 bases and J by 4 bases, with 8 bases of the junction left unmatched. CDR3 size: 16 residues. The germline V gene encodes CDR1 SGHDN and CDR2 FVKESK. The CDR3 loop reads CASSRSGTGLYNEQFF. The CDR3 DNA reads TGTGCCAGCAGCCGATCCGGGACAGGGCTATACAATGAGCAGTTCTTC.

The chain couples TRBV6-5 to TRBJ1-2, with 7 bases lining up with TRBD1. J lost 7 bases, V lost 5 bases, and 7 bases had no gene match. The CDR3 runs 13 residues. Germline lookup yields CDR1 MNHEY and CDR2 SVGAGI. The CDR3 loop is CASSIDRVVGYTF. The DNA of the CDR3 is TGTGCCAGCAGTATCGACAGGGTGGTTGGCTACACCTTC.

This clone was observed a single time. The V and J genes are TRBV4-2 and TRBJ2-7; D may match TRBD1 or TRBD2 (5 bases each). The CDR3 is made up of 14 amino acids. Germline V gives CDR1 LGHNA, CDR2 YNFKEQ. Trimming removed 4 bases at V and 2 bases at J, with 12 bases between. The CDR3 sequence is CASSLLLGPYEQYF. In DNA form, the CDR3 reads TGTGCCAGCAGCCTCCTCCTGGGACCCTACGAGCAGTACTTC.

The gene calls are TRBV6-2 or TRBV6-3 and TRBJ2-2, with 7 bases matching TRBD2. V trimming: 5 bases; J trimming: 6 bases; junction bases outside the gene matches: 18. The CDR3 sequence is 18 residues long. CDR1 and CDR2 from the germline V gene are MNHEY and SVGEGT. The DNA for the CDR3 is TGTGCCAGCAGTCGGGGGGAGGCCGATTCAGGGACCTCCGGGGAGCTGTTTTTT. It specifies CASSRGEADSGTSGELFF.